This entry lists 14 T cell receptor beta chains sequenced from one sample in a study of T-cell memory formation after mild COVID-19 listed by TCRdb under 2021. Libraries were prepared through 5' RACE. The sequencing machine was an Illumina NovaSeq 6000. The public reads were reanalyzed by TCRdb: fastp trimming at Q25, MiXCR alignment, in-frame beta chains only. A single entry per CDR3 protein holds the most common genes and DNA from its merged rows. In this sample the table shows fewer than 650,000 distinct CDR3 sequences, about 18% of which occur a single time. The ten largest clonotypes hold about 7.5% of the sample. The source material was PBMCs or a T cell subset sorted from them (not recorded which). Receptors originate from an adult woman who had mild COVID-19 (a few samples of this study predate the infection). The sample titles of this study are shuffled in the database, so cell type and time point are left out; the donor was told from shared clones.

This clonotype was seen more than once but under ten times. V and J are TRBV20-1 and TRBJ2-1, with 11 bases identical to TRBD2. The J segment lost 3 bases and the V segment lost 4 bases, leaving 14 bases of the junction unmatched. CDR1 is DFQATT and CDR2 is SNEGSKA in the germline V gene (reference sequence). CDR3 length equals 18 residues. The CDR3 bases are TGCAGTGCTACAAACCGGGCTAGCGGGAGGAAAGACTACAATGAGCAGTTCTTC. Encoded protein: CSATNRASGRKDYNEQFF.

This clonotype was detected only a few times. The chain is built from TRBV27 and TRBJ1-2; D is unclear. The V end was cut by 10 bases, the J end by 4 bases, with 19 bases between. The CDR3 is made up of 14 amino acids. CDR1 is MNHEY and CDR2 is SMNVEV in the germline V gene (reference sequence). The CDR3: CATRPGAAGYGYTF. The CDR3 DNA sequence: TGTGCCACCCGCCCGGGAGCGGCTGGCTATGGCTACACCTTC.

This clonotype has only a few counts. This sequence joins TRBV3-1 and TRBJ2-3; 9 bases match TRBD2. J lost 4 bases, V lost 1 base, and 6 bases had no gene match. The germline V gene encodes CDR1 LGHDT and CDR2 YNNKEL (reference sequence). This CDR3 is built from 16 residues. CDR3 bases: TGTGCCAGCAGCCAAGCCGGCGGGGGGGCATCAGATACGCAGTATTTT. Its translation is CASSQAGGGASDTQYF.

The chain carries TRBV29-1 and TRBJ2-2; weak D call: TRBD1 (6 bases). The CDR3 is made up of 12 amino acids. The V and J ends lost 4 bases and 4 bases respectively, with 7 bases between them. Germline-derived CDR1 and CDR2 are SQVTM and ANQGSEA. The CDR3 nucleotides are TGCAGCGTTGTAGGGGGCACCGGGGAGCTGTTTTTT. It encodes CSVVGGTGELFF.

In its sample, this clonotype was seen a few times. The chain links TRBV6-1 to TRBJ2-1; the D gene is possibly TRBD2 (6 bases). V lost 5 bases and J 2 bases, leaving 16 bases between the germline ends. Germline V CDR1 and CDR2: MNHNS, SASEGT. This CDR3 has 16 amino acids. CDR3 sequence (DNA): TGTGCCAGCAGTTCACGGGCGGGGAATCCCTACAATGAGCAGTTCTTC. Translating it yields CASSSRAGNPYNEQFF.

The sample holds a few counts of this clonotype. This chain links TRBV13 with TRBJ2-3, with 11 bases aligning to TRBD2. The V gene end was trimmed by 5 bases and the J gene end by 6 bases; junction bases not matched to a gene: 7. This CDR3 contains 15 residues. CDR1 and CDR2 from the germline V gene are PRHDT and FYEKMQ (reference sequence). CDR3 amino acids: CASSTRLAGTDTQYF. DNA for the CDR3: TGTGCCAGCAGCACCAGACTAGCGGGGACGGATACGCAGTATTTT.

This clonotype was seen a handful of times. CDR3 residues: CASSQDRGANYGYTF. The CDR3 nucleotides are TGTGCCAGCAGCCAAGACAGGGGGGCTAACTATGGCTACACCTTC. The genes are TRBV3-1 and TRBJ1-2; 7 bases map to TRBD1. Trimming took 0 bases from V and 0 from J; bases not matched to a gene: 1. The CDR3 has 15 amino acids. CDR1 is LGHDT, CDR2 YNNKEL, per germline (reference sequence).

This chain uses TRBV13 with TRBJ2-7, with no clear D. CDR3 length: 14 amino acids. In germline, CDR1 is PRHDT, CDR2 FYEKMQ (reference sequence). Deletions cut 4 bases from V and 3 bases from J, with 13 bases between. CDR3 loop: CASSSHTEVYEQYF. The CDR3 DNA is TGTGCCAGCAGCTCTCACACCGAAGTCTACGAGCAGTACTTC.

The chain employs TRBV6-2 or TRBV6-3 and TRBJ1-5; D is undetermined. Germline CDR1 reads MNHEY; CDR2 reads SVGEGT. The CDR3 has 15 residues. V was cut by 6 bases and J by 0 bases, with 12 bases left in between. CDR3 nucleotide sequence: TGTGCCAGCAGGACCCGTAGCTTTAGCAATCAGCCCCAGCATTTT. Translated, it gives CASRTRSFSNQPQHF.

This clonotype came up many times. The chain has TRBV12-3 or TRBV12-4 and TRBJ2-3; TRBD2 might be the D (6 bases). Trimming took off 5 bases at V and 7 bases at J, with 22 bases between the two ends. The CDR3 contains 16 residues. The CDR3 sequence is CASSRFGGTEAHTQYF. CDR3 sequence (DNA): TGTGCCAGCAGTCGCTTTGGGGGGACCGAGGCGCATACGCAGTATTTT.

This chain joins TRBV19 and TRBJ2-7; no firm D call. This CDR3 is built from 14 residues. Trimming cost V 3 bases and J 2 bases, with 11 bases left between them. Germline loops: CDR1 LNHDA, CDR2 SQIVND (reference sequence). The CDR3, as DNA: TGTGCCAGTAGTATTGGAGACGCGCCCTACGAGCAGTACTTC. This gives the protein CASSIGDAPYEQYF. The variable domain in full, completed from reference TRBV19 and TRBJ2-7, reads DGGITQSPKYLFRKEGQNVTLSCEQNLNHDAMYWYRQDPGQGLRLIYYSQIVNDFQKGDIAEGYSVSREKKESFPLTVTSAQKNPTAFYLCASSIGDAPYEQYFGPGTRLTVT.

This clonotype was observed a few times. This chain uses TRBV5-1 with TRBJ1-2; D not certain. Trimming cost V 0 bases and J 8 bases, with 14 bases left between them. Germline V gives CDR1 SGHRS, CDR2 YFSETQ. The CDR3 is 14 residues long. In DNA form, the CDR3 reads TGCGCCAGCAGCTTGGATTCGAAGTGGGAGGGCTACACCTTC. This translates into CASSLDSKWEGYTF.

J is TRBJ1-5 and V is TRBV14, with 7 positions matching TRBD1. The CDR3 extends over 17 amino acids. The germline V gene has CDR1 SGHDN and CDR2 FVKESK. V gave up 4 bases and J gave up 1 base; unmatched junction bases: 10. The CDR3 sequence: CASSPYRQGGSNQPQHF. Written as DNA, the CDR3 is TGTGCCAGCAGCCCCTATCGACAGGGTGGGAGCAATCAGCCCCAGCATTTT. Full variable domain (missing parts from reference TRBV14 and TRBJ1-5): EAGVTQFPSHSVIEKGQTVTLRCDPISGHDNLYWYRRVMGKEIKFLLHFVKESKQDESGMPNNRFLAERTGGTYSTLKVQPAELEDSGVYFCASSPYRQGGSNQPQHFGDGTRLSIL.

This clonotype was detected a few times. The chain combines TRBV6-1 with TRBJ1-5, with 7 bases matching TRBD1. The CDR3 runs to 16 residues. V lost 3 bases to trimming and J lost 4 bases; unmatched junction nucleotides: 9. Germline CDR1 MNHNS, CDR2 SASEGT. CDR3 loop: CASSENSQGRNQPQHF. In nucleotides, the CDR3 is TGTGCCAGCAGTGAGAATTCACAGGGGCGAAATCAGCCCCAGCATTTT.